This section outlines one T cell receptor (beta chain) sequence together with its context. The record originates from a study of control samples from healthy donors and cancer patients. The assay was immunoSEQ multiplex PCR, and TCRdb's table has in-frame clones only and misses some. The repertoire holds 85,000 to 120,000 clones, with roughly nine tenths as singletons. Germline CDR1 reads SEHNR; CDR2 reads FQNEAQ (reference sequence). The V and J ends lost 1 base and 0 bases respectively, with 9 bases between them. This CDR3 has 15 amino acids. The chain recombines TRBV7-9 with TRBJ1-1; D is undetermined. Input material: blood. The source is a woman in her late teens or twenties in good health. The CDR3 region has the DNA TGTGCCAGCAGCTTAGGATTCGGTATGAACACTGAAGCTTTCTTT. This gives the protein CASSLGFGMNTEAFF.